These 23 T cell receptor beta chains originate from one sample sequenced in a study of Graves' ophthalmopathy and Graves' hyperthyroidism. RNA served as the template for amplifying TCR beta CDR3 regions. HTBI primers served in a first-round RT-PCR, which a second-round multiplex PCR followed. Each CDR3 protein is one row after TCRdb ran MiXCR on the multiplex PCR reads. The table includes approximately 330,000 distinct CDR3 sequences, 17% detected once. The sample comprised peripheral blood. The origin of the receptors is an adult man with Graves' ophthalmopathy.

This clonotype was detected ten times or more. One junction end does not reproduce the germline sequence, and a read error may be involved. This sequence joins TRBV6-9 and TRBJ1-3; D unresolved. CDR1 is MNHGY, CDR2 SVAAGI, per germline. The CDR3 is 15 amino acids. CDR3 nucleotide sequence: TGTGCCAGCCGTTATCCTCCGGGGACTGGAAACACCATATATTTT. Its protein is CASRYPPGTGNTIYF.

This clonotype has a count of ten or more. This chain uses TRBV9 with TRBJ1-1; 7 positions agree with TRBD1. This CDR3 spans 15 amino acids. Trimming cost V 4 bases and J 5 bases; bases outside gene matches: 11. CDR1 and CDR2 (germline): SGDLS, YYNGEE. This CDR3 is CASSPTGQGGTEAFF. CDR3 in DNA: TGTGCCAGCAGCCCAACCGGGCAGGGGGGAACTGAAGCTTTCTTT.

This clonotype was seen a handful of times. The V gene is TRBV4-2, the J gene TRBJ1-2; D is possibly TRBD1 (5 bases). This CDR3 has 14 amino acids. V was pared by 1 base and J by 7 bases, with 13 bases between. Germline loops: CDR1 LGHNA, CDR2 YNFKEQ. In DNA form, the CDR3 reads TGTGCCAGCAGCCAAGGAGGGGTTGAAGTTGGCTACACCTTC. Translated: CASSQGGVEVGYTF.

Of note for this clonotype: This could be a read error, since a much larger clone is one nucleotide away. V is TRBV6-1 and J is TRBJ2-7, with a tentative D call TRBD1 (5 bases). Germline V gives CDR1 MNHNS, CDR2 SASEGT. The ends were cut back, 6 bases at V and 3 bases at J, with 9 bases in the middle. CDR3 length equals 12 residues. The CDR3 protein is CASRTTGYEQYF. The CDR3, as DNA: TGTGCCAGCAGAACTACAGGCTACGAGCAGTACTTC.

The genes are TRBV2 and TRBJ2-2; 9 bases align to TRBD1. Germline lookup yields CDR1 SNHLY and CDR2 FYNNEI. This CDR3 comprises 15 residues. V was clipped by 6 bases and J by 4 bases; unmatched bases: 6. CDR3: CASRSDRGGTGELFF. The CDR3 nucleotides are TGTGCCAGCAGATCCGACAGGGGGGGCACCGGGGAGCTGTTTTTT. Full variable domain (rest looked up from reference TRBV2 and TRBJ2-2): EPEVTQTPSHQVTQMGQEVILRCVPISNHLYFYWYRQILGQKVEFLVSFYNNEISEKSEIFDDQFSVERPDGSNFTLKIRSTKLEDSAMYFCASRSDRGGTGELFFGEGSRLTVL.

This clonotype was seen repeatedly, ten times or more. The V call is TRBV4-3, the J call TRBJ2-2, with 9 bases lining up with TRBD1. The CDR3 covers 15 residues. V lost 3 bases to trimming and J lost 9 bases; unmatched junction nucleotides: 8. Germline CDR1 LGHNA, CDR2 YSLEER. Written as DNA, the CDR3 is TGCGCCAGCAGCCACGGTACAGGGGGCAGGCGGGAGCTGTTTTTT. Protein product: CASSHGTGGRRELFF.

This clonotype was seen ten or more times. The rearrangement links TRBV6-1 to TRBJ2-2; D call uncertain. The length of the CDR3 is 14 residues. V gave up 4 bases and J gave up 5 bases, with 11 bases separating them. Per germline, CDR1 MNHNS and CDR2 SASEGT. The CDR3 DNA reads TGTGCCAGCAGTGGGAGTAGGGCGACCGGGGAGCTGTTTTTT. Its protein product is CASSGSRATGELFF.

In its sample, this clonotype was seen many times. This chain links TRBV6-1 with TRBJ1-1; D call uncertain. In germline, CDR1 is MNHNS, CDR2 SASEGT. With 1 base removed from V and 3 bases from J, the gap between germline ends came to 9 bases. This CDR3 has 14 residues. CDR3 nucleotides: TGTGCCAGCAGTGAAGTTGTAACAGACACTGAAGCTTTCTTT. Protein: CASSEVVTDTEAFF.

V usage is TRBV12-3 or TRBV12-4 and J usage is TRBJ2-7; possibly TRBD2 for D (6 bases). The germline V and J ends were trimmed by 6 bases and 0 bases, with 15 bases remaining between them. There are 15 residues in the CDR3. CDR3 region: CASSGGAASSYEQYF. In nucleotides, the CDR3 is TGTGCCAGCAGCGGCGGGGCTGCGTCCTCCTACGAGCAGTACTTC.

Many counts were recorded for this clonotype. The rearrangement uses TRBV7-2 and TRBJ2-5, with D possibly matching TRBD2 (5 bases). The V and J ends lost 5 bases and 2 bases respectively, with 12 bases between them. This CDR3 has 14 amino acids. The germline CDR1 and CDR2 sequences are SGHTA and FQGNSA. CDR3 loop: CASSPPGLQETQYF. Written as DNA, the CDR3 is TGTGCCAGCAGCCCGCCCGGACTTCAAGAGACCCAGTACTTC.

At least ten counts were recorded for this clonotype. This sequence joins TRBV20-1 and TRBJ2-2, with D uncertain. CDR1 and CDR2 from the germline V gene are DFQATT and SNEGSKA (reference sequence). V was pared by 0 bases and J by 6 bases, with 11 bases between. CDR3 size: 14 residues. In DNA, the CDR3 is TGCAGTGCTAGAGATCTGGGTTCGGCCGGGGAGCTGTTTTTT. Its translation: CSARDLGSAGELFF.

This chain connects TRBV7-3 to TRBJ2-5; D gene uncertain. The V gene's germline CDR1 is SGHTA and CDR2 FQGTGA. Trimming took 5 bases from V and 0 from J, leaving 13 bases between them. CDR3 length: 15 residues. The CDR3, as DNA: TGTGCCAGCAGCCCTCGAGGAACGTACCAAGAGACCCAGTACTTC. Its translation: CASSPRGTYQETQYF.

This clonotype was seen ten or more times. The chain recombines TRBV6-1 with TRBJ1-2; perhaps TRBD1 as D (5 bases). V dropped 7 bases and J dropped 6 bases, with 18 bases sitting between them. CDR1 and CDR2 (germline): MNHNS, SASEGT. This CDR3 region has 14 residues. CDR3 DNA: TGTGCCAGCATCAGGTTCAGGGTGAACCATGGCTACACCTTC. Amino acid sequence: CASIRFRVNHGYTF.

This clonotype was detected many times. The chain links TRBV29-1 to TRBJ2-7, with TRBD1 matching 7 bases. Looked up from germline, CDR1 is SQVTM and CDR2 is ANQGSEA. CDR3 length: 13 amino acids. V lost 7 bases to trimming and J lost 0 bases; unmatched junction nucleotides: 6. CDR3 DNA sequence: TGCAGCGCCCAGGACAGGTACTCCTACGAGCAGTACTTC. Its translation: CSAQDRYSYEQYF.

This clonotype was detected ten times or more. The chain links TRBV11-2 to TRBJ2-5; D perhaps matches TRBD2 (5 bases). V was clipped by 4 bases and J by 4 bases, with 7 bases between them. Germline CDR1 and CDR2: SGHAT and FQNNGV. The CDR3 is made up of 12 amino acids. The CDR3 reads CASSWAGETQYF. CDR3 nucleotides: TGTGCCAGCAGCTGGGCGGGAGAGACCCAGTACTTC.

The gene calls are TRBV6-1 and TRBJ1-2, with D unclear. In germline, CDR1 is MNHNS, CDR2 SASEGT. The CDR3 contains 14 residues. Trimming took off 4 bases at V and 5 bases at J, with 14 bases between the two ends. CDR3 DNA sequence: TGTGCCAGCAGTGTGGTAGAGGGCGGATATGGCTACACCTTC. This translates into CASSVVEGGYGYTF.

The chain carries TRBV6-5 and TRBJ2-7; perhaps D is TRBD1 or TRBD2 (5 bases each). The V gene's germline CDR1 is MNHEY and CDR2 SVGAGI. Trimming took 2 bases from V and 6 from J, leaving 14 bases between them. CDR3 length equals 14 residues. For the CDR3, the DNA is TGTGCCAGCAGTTACGGGGCACGGGGCGCCGAGCAGTACTTC. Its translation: CASSYGARGAEQYF.

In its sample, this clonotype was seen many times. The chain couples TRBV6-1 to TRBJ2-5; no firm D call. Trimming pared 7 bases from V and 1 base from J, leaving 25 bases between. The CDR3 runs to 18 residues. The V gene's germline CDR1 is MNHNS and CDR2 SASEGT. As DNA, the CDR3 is TGTGCCAGCAAGAGTGATGTAGGGTCTAGGGCCTTCCAAGAGACCCAGTACTTC. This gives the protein CASKSDVGSRAFQETQYF.

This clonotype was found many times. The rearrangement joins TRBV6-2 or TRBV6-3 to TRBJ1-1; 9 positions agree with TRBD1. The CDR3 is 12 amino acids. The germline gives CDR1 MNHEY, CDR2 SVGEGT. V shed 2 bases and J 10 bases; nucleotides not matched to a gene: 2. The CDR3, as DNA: TGTGCCAGCAGTTACGGGACAGGGAGAGCTTTCTTT. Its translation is CASSYGTGRAFF.

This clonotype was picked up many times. For the CDR3, the DNA is TGCGCCAGCAGCCAAGATTGGGGGACAGGGTCTAATTCACCCCTCCACTTT. As protein: CASSQDWGTGSNSPLHF. The chain has TRBV4-3 and TRBJ1-6; 9 nucleotides agree with TRBD1. This CDR3 spans 17 amino acids. The junction had 6 bases not matched to a gene; V was cut back by 0 bases and J by 6 bases. CDR1 and CDR2 (germline): LGHNA, YSLEER.

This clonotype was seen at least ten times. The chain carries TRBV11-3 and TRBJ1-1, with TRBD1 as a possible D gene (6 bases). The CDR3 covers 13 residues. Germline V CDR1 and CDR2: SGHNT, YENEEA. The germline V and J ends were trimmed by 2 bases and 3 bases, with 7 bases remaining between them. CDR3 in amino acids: CASSLRGYTEAFF. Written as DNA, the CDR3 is TGTGCCAGCAGCTTAAGGGGGTACACTGAAGCTTTCTTT.

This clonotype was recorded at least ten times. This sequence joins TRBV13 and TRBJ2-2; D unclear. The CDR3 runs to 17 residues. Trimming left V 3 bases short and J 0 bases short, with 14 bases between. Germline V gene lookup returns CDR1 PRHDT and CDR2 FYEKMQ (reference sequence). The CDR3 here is CASSFWWAVANTGELFF. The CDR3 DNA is TGTGCCAGCAGCTTTTGGTGGGCCGTAGCGAACACCGGGGAGCTGTTTTTT.

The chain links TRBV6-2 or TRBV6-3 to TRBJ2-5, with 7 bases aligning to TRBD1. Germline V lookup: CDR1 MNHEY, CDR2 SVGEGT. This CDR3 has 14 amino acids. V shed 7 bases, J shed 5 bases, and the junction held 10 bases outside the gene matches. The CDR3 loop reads CASKRRGQQETQYF. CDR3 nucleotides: TGTGCCAGCAAAAGAAGGGGGCAGCAGGAGACCCAGTACTTC.